This is a list of T cell receptor beta chains from one sample in a study of read filtering for tumor transcriptome and immune sequencing. TCRdb processed the reads anew with MiXCR; each CDR3 protein has one entry. The sample yields about 130,000 distinct CDR3 sequences, roughly 13% seen once. Sequences were obtained from a population of CD138-negative cells sorted from bone marrow. All receptors come from a donor aged 40 or over with multiple myeloma. CDR3s include the opening cysteine and the closing phenylalanine or tryptophan. D genes are given only for firm matches. Clone size is stated in some rows and not others, as once, few, many or a class when expanded.

TRBJ1-5	NA	TRBV15	many	CATSRDLKGDSNQPQHF	TGTGCCACCAGCAGAGATTTAAAAGGTGATAGCAATCAGCCCCAGCATTTT
TRBJ2-3	NA	TRBV11-1	many	CASSFGTDTQYF	TGTGCCAGCAGCTTCGGCACAGATACGCAGTATTTT
TRBJ2-7	NA	TRBV10-3	many	CAINRRGTLDSYEQYF	TGTGCCATCAATCGGCGCGGGACATTGGACTCCTACGAGCAGTACTTC
TRBJ2-6	NA	TRBV5-1	many	CASYDSPSGANVLTF	TGCGCCAGCTACGACAGCCCCTCTGGGGCCAACGTCCTGACTTTC
TRBJ2-1	NA	TRBV15	many	CATSMRDGEQFF	TGTGCCACCAGCATGAGGGACGGAGAGCAGTTCTTC
TRBJ1-1	NA	TRBV14	many	CASRRTVNTEAFF	TGTGCCAGCAGGAGGACAGTAAACACTGAAGCTTTCTTT
TRBJ2-1	NA	TRBV18	NA	CASSPPQYYEQFF	TGTGCCAGCTCACCACCGCAGTATTATGAGCAGTTCTTC
TRBJ1-6	NA	TRBV29-1	many	CSVATDPNSPLHF	TGCAGCGTAGCTACGGACCCGAATTCACCCCTCCACTTT
TRBJ1-5	TRBD1	TRBV6-5	many	CASRPDRELGQPQHF	TGTGCCAGCAGGCCCGACAGGGAACTAGGACAGCCCCAGCATTTT
TRBJ2-2	TRBD2	TRBV5-1	many	CASSLSSGRTTGELFF	TGCGCCAGCAGCTTGTCTAGCGGGAGGACCACCGGGGAGCTGTTTTTT
TRBJ2-3	NA	TRBV5-1	many	CASSLEDTQYF	TGTGCCAGCAGCTTAGAAGATACGCAGTATTTT
TRBJ1-2	NA	TRBV12-3/TRBV12-4	few	CASSPDRGYNGYTF	TGTGCCAGCAGCCCGGATCGAGGATATAATGGCTACACCTTC
TRBJ2-4	TRBD1	TRBV20-1	many	CSASDRAGVAKNIQYF	TGCAGTGCTAGTGACAGGGCAGGGGTTGCCAAAAACATTCAGTACTTC
TRBJ1-5	NA	TRBV4-1	few	CASSQEFQVRNQPQHF	TGCGCCAGCAGCCAAGAATTTCAGGTACGCAATCAGCCCCAGCATTTT
TRBJ2-7	NA	TRBV5-4	few	CASSNLDWIQDEQYF	TGTGCCAGCAGCAATTTAGACTGGATACAGGACGAGCAGTACTTC
TRBJ1-3	NA	TRBV5-1	many	CASRIQGPGNTIYF	TGCGCCAGCAGAATCCAGGGACCTGGAAACACCATATATTTT
TRBJ2-7	TRBD2	TRBV20-1	NA	CSASSLAEGTYEQYF	TGCAGTGCTAGTTCCCTAGCGGAGGGGACCTACGAGCAGTACTTC
TRBJ2-1	NA	TRBV5-1	many	CASSLGVEGNEQFF	TGCGCCAGCAGCCTGGGGGTGGAGGGCAATGAGCAGTTCTTC
TRBJ2-6	NA	TRBV15	few	CATGRRAGANVLTF	TGTGCCACCGGACGTAGGGCTGGGGCCAACGTCCTGACTTTC
TRBJ2-2	NA	TRBV10-3	few	CAISESVQALDGELFF	TGTGCCATCAGTGAGTCCGTGCAGGCTCTCGACGGGGAGCTGTTTTTT
TRBJ1-1	NA	TRBV14	many	CASSQLEGVTEAFF	TGTGCCAGCAGCCAACTTGAGGGGGTCACTGAAGCTTTCTTT
TRBJ2-7	TRBD2	TRBV20-1	many	CSARGQGAGAPLYEQYF	TGCAGTGCTAGAGGCCAGGGAGCGGGAGCTCCCCTCTACGAGCAGTACTTC
TRBJ2-5	NA	TRBV11-2	many	CASSSGQKETQYF	TGTGCCAGCAGCTCCGGACAGAAGGAGACCCAGTACTTC